The entry that follows covers one T cell receptor (beta chain) sequence. Study processing details: Amplifying reference gene primers gave estimates of nucleated cell counts. Sequencing used immunoSEQ multiplex PCR; TCRdb keeps in-frame clones, though not all of them. V, J and clone size reflect that table, while D and trimming were determined from the DNA. This table has about 500,000 clones, roughly 91% appearing once. This specimen comes from a study of blood T cell repertoires in COVID-19. About the research overall: PBMCs, B-cell-depleted T cells, or T cells were the source of the cDNA or gDNA that made up the material.

From germline, CDR1 is MNHNS and CDR2 SASEGT. The CDR3 spans 11 residues. Trimming pared 5 bases from V and 7 bases from J, leaving 6 bases between. Sample: peripheral blood. The clonotype originates from a woman in her fifties or sixties with COVID-19, enrolled during active disease. The V gene is TRBV6-1, the J gene TRBJ2-1; D remains ambiguous. CDR3 sequence: CASSYRNEQFF. In DNA form, the CDR3 reads TGTGCCAGCAGTTATCGGAATGAGCAGTTCTTC.